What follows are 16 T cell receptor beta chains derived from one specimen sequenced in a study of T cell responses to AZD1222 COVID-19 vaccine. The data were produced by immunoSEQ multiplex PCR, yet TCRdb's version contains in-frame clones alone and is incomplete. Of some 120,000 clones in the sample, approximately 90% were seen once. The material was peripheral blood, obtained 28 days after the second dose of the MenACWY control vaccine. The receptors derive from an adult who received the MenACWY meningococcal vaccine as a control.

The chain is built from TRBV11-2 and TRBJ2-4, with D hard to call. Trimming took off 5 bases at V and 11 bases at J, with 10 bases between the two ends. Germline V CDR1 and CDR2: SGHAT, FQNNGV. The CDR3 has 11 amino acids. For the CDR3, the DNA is TGTGCCAGCAGCGCCGGTTGGGTTCAGTACTTC. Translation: CASSAGWVQYF.

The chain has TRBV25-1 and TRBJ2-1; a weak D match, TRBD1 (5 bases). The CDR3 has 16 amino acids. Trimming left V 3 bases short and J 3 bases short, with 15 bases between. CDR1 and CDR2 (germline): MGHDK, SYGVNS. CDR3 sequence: CASSESGAKRYNEQFF. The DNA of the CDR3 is TGTGCCAGCAGTGAGTCTGGGGCCAAACGCTACAATGAGCAGTTCTTC.

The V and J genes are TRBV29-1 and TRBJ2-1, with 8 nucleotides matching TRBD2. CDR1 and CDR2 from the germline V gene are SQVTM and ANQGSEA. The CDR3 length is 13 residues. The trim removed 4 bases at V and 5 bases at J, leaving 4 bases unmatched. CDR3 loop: CSVGNSGNNEQFF. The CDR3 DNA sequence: TGCAGCGTTGGGAATAGCGGGAACAATGAGCAGTTCTTC.

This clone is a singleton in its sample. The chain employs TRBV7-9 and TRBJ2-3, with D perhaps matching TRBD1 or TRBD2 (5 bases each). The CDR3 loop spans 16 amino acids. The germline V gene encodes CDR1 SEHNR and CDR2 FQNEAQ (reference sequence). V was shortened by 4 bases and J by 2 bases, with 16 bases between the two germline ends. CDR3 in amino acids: CASSSRGVSATDTQYF. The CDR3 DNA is TGTGCCAGCAGCTCCCGAGGGGTAAGCGCCACAGATACGCAGTATTTT.

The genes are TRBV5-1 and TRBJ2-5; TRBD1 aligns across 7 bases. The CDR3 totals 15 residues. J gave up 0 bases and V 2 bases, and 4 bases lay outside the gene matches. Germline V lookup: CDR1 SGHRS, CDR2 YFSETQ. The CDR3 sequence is CASSFTGVDQETQYF. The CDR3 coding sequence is TGCGCCAGCAGCTTTACAGGGGTGGACCAAGAGACCCAGTACTTC.

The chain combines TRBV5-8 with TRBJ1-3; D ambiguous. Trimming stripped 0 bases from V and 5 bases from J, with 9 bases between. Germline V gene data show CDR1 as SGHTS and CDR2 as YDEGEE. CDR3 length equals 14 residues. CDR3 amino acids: CASSLGINRNTIYF. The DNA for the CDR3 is TGTGCCAGCAGCTTGGGGATTAACCGAAACACCATATATTTT.

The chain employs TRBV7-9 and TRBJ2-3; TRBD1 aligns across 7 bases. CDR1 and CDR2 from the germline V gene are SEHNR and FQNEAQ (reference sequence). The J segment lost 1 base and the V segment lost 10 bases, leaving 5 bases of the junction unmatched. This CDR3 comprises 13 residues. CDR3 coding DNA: TGTGCCACGGGGACAGCGGGCACAGATACGCAGTATTTT. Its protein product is CATGTAGTDTQYF.

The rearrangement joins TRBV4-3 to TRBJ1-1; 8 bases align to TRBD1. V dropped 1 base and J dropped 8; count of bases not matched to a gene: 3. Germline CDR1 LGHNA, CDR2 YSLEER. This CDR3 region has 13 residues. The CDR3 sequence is CASSQGRGQEAFF. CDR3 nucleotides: TGCGCCAGCAGCCAAGGCAGGGGGCAAGAAGCTTTCTTT.

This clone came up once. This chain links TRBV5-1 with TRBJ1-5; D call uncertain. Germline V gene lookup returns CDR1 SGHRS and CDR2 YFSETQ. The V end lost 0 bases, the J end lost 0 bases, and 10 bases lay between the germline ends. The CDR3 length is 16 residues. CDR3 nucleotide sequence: TGCGCCAGCAGCTTGGATGCCAGCTATAGCAATCAGCCCCAGCATTTT. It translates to CASSLDASYSNQPQHF.

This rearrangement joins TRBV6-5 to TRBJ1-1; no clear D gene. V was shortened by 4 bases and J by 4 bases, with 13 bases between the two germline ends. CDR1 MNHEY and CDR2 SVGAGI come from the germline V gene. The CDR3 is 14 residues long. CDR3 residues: CASSSQASSTEAFF. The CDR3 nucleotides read TGTGCCAGCAGTTCGCAGGCATCGTCCACTGAAGCTTTCTTT.

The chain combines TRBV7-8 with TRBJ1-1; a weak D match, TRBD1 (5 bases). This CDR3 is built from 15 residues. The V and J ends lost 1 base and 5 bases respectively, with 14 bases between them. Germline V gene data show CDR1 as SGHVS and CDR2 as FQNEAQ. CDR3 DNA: TGTGCCAGCAGCTTAGGGGGCCGGGTTAGGACTGAAGCTTTCTTT. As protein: CASSLGGRVRTEAFF.

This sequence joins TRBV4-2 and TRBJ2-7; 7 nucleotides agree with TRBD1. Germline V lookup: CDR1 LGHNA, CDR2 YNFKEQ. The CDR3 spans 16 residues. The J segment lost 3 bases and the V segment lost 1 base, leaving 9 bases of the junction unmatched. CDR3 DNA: TGTGCCAGCAGCCAAGCGACCGGGACAGCGATCTACGAGCAGTACGTC. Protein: CASSQATGTAIYEQYV.

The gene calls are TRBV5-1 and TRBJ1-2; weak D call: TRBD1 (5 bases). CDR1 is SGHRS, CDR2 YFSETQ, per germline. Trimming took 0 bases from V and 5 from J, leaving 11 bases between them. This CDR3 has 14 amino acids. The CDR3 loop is CASSLDRQIYGYTF. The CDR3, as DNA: TGCGCCAGCAGCTTGGACCGACAGATATATGGCTACACCTTC. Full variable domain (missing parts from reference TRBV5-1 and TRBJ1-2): KAGVTQTPRYLIKTRGQQVTLSCSPISGHRSVSWYQQTPGQGLQFLFEYFSETQRNKGNFPGRFSGRQFSNSRSEMNVSTLELGDSALYLCASSLDRQIYGYTFGSGTRLTVV.

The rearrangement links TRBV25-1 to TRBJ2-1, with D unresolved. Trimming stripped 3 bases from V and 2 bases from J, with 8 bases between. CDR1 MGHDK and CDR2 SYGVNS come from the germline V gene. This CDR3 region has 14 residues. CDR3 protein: CASSDTGPYNEQFF. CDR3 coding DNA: TGTGCCAGCAGTGACACTGGTCCCTACAATGAGCAGTTCTTC.

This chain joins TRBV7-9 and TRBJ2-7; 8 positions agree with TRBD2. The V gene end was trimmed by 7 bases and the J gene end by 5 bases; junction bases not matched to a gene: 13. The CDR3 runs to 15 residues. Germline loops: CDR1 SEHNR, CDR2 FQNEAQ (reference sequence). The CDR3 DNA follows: TGTGCCAGCACCTTGGGGGTAGCGGGAAGAAACGAGCAGTACTTC. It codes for CASTLGVAGRNEQYF.

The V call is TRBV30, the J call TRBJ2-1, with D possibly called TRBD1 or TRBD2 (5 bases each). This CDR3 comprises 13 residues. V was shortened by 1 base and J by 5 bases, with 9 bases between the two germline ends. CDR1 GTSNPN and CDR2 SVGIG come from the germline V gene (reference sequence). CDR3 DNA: TGTGCCTGGAGTGGGGACCCTCACAATGAGCAGTTCTTC. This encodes CAWSGDPHNEQFF.